This T cell receptor (beta chain) was captured in a study of long-term antiretroviral therapy in people with HIV. V was pared by 1 base and J by 5 bases, with 2 bases of the junction left unmatched. Germline CDR1 SGHVS, CDR2 FNYEAQ. The CDR3 extends over 14 amino acids. Assay version v3.0 of immunoSEQ was used, and it was run at survey level. TCRdb's table, derived via immunoSEQ multiplex PCR, lists solely in-frame clones and lacks some. The sample holds roughly 15,000 clones, 84% seen once. As for this clone: Its target is not known.

General study results and limits: Versus controls, repertoires in people with HIV had narrower CDR3 length ranges. Diversity remained lower than transplant donor controls, even though it increased after ART.

The chain links TRBV7-6 to TRBJ2-1, with TRBD2 matching 7 bases. The sequence derives from a young man with HIV. Sequencing was performed on unsorted PBMCs, taken 0.4 years after starting antiretroviral therapy. The chain's CDR3 is CASSLEAGDNEQFF. CDR3 nucleotides: TGTGCCAGCAGCTTAGAGGCGGGGGACAATGAGCAGTTCTTC.